One sample yielded the 25 T cell receptor beta chains listed below, sequenced in a study of regulatory T cells in long-lasting Graves disease. Arm-PCR of CDR3 regions and iRepertoire HTBI primers were the basis on which TCR beta libraries were built. TCRdb ran MiXCR on the multiplex PCR reads and lists one entry per CDR3 protein. The sample records a few hundred thousand distinct CDR3 sequences, approximately 20% being singletons. The time point denotes: newly diagnosed GD, antithyroid drugs for less than 3 months. Researchers made the TCR library from RNA that was extracted from PBMCs. Sequences were derived from peripheral blood mononuclear cells (PBMCs), sampled at new diagnosis, from a patient treated with antithyroid drugs. These receptors were taken from a female donor with Graves disease.

This clonotype showed up many times. The chain has TRBV20-1 and TRBJ2-3; tentative D call: TRBD2 (6 bases). The CDR3 sequence is 16 residues long. V dropped 5 bases and J dropped 3 bases, with 21 bases sitting between them. In germline, CDR1 is DFQATT, CDR2 SNEGSKA (reference sequence). For the CDR3, the DNA is TGCAGTGCTGTCGAGGAGTTAGCGGAATTAACAGATACGCAGTATTTT. It yields the protein CSAVEELAELTDTQYF.

This clonotype was detected ten times or more. V usage is TRBV12-3 or TRBV12-4 and J usage is TRBJ1-2; D not resolved. This CDR3 region has 13 residues. Trimming pared 2 bases from V and 4 bases from J, leaving 8 bases between. CDR3 DNA sequence: TGTGCCAGCAGTTTAAACACGGGCTATGGCTACACCTTC. Protein product: CASSLNTGYGYTF.

The rearrangement uses TRBV6-1 and TRBJ1-3; D gene ambiguous. CDR3 length: 15 amino acids. The germline V gene encodes CDR1 MNHNS and CDR2 SASEGT. V lost 7 bases and J lost 0, with 13 bases in between. The CDR3 loop is CASTLDRSSGNTIYF. Here the CDR3 DNA reads TGTGCCAGCACCCTGGACCGTAGCTCTGGAAACACCATATATTTT.

This clonotype was counted many times. The V gene is TRBV27, the J gene TRBJ2-3; 8 nucleotides align to TRBD2. Per the germline V gene, CDR1 is MNHEY and CDR2 is SMNVEV (reference sequence). CDR3 length equals 15 residues. V lost 3 bases to trimming and J lost 5 bases; unmatched junction nucleotides: 7. For the CDR3, the DNA is TGTGCCAGCAGTTTTACCGGGAGGGCCAGAGATACGCAGTATTTT. Protein sequence: CASSFTGRARDTQYF.

In this sample, this clonotype turned up many times. The chain recombines TRBV28 with TRBJ2-7, with 7 bases matching TRBD1. V was pared by 1 base and J by 5 bases, with 8 bases of the junction left unmatched. Germline lookup yields CDR1 MDHEN and CDR2 SYDVKM. CDR3 size: 15 residues. As DNA, the CDR3 is TGTGCCAGCAGTTTATCCCGACAGGGCTTGGACGAGCAGTACTTC. It specifies CASSLSRQGLDEQYF. The full variable domain, completed using reference TRBV28 and TRBJ2-7, is DVKVTQSSRYLVKRTGEKVFLECVQDMDHENMFWYRQDPGLGLRLIYFSYDVKMKEKGDIPEGYSVSREKKERFSLILESASTNQTSMYLCASSLSRQGLDEQYFGPGTRLTVT.

This clonotype showed up many times. The chain links TRBV20-1 to TRBJ2-1; 8 positions match TRBD2. The CDR3 loop spans 13 amino acids. The V gene end was trimmed by 4 bases and the J gene end by 7 bases; junction bases not matched to a gene: 6. Germline V CDR1 and CDR2: DFQATT, SNEGSKA (reference sequence). CDR3 nucleotide sequence: TGCAGTGCTACCGGGGGGGGTGGGAATGAGCAGTTCTTC. This gives the protein CSATGGGGNEQFF.

In this sample, this clonotype turned up many times. The chain has TRBV27 and TRBJ2-1; D possibly corresponds to TRBD1 (6 bases). The CDR3 is 17 residues long. Germline V gene lookup returns CDR1 MNHEY and CDR2 SMNVEV (reference sequence). Trimming took off 4 bases at V and 2 bases at J, with 18 bases between the two ends. CDR3 in amino acids: CASSSAVGQYTYNEQFF. The CDR3 DNA follows: TGTGCCAGCAGTTCGGCCGTGGGACAATATACCTACAATGAGCAGTTCTTC.

This clonotype was picked up many times. The chain employs TRBV24-1 and TRBJ1-4; 9 bases align to TRBD1. Looked up from germline, CDR1 is KGHDR and CDR2 is SFDVKD. This CDR3 is built from 15 residues. The trim removed 3 bases at V and 4 bases at J, leaving 2 bases unmatched. The CDR3 nucleotides are TGTGCCACCAGTGATGCGACAGGGGGTAATGAAAAACTGTTTTTT. This translates into CATSDATGGNEKLFF.

This clonotype was detected ten times or more. The chain employs TRBV25-1 and TRBJ1-1, with 9 nucleotides matching TRBD1. With V trimmed by 3 bases and J by 4 bases, 3 bases remained unmatched. The CDR3 is 14 residues long. Germline CDR1 and CDR2: MGHDK and SYGVNS. The CDR3 nucleotides read TGTGCCAGCAGTGAGTGGACAGGGGCCACTGAAGCTTTCTTT. This encodes CASSEWTGATEAFF.

V and J are TRBV20-1 and TRBJ2-7; the D gene is possibly TRBD2 (6 bases). The V and J ends lost 5 bases and 0 bases respectively, with 20 bases between them. From germline, CDR1 is DFQATT and CDR2 SNEGSKA (reference sequence). The CDR3 spans 16 residues. Here the CDR3 reads CSAVRGWRGPSYEQYF. The CDR3 DNA follows: TGCAGTGCTGTCCGGGGGTGGAGGGGACCCTCCTACGAGCAGTACTTC.

At least ten counts were recorded for this clonotype. The genes are TRBV13 and TRBJ1-1; no clear D. Looked up from germline, CDR1 is PRHDT and CDR2 is FYEKMQ (reference sequence). V was pared by 10 bases and J by 6 bases, with 15 bases between. The CDR3 length is 12 residues. The CDR3 DNA reads TGTGCCACAACGTGGGTCGATCCTGAAGCTTTCTTT. This codes for CATTWVDPEAFF.

This clonotype came up many times. The rearrangement links TRBV19 to TRBJ2-1; the match to TRBD2 covers 8 bases. Germline V gene lookup returns CDR1 LNHDA and CDR2 SQIVND (reference sequence). The V and J ends lost 7 bases and 1 base, in that order; junction bases with no gene match: 9. The CDR3 spans 16 residues. CDR3 coding DNA: TGTGCCAGTAAAGTAGCGGGGCCAGTGTCCTACAATGAGCAGTTCTTC. This encodes CASKVAGPVSYNEQFF.

This clonotype was counted at least ten times. The chain has TRBV11-3 and TRBJ2-1; 11 bases align to TRBD2. The CDR3 runs 13 residues. Germline assignment: CDR1 SGHNT and CDR2 YENEEA. Trimming cost V 5 bases and J 14 bases; bases outside gene matches: 8. The CDR3 DNA reads as TGTGCCAGCAGCCTACTAGCGGGGGTAGGAAAGTTCTTC. Its translation: CASSLLAGVGKFF.

This clonotype appeared many times. V is TRBV5-5 and J is TRBJ1-2; possible D gene TRBD1, 6 bases. This CDR3 contains 13 residues. The V gene lost 4 bases and the J gene lost 2 bases, with 9 bases spanning the gap. The germline V gene has CDR1 SGHKS and CDR2 YYEKEE (reference sequence). The CDR3, as DNA: TGTGCCAGCAGCCGGGACACAAACTATGGCTACACCTTC. It yields the protein CASSRDTNYGYTF.

This clonotype was observed at least ten times. The chain combines TRBV20-1 with TRBJ2-1, with D possibly being TRBD2 (6 bases). Per germline, CDR1 DFQATT and CDR2 SNEGSKA (reference sequence). The CDR3 length is 17 residues. V was cut by 4 bases and J by 8 bases, with 27 bases left in between. CDR3 sequence: CSATRDELASEMDEQFF. For the CDR3, the DNA is TGCAGTGCTACACGCGACGAACTAGCTTCGGAGATGGATGAGCAGTTCTTC.

The CDR3 region is CASSPPPANSPLHF. Here the CDR3 DNA reads TGTGCCAGCAGCCCCCCCCCCGCCAATTCACCCCTCCACTTT. The chain employs TRBV6-2 or TRBV6-3 and TRBJ1-6; no clear D. The germline V and J ends were trimmed by 6 bases and 7 bases, with 13 bases remaining between them. The germline V gene encodes CDR1 MNHEY and CDR2 SVGEGT. The CDR3 sequence is 14 residues long.

This clonotype was observed many times. The chain carries TRBV2 and TRBJ2-3; 12 nucleotides align to TRBD2. CDR3 length: 15 amino acids. CDR1 is SNHLY, CDR2 FYNNEI, per germline. V was pared by 5 bases and J by 6 bases, with 6 bases of the junction left unmatched. The CDR3 here is CASSPGLAGTDTQYF. Here the CDR3 DNA reads TGTGCCAGCAGTCCCGGACTAGCGGGAACGGATACGCAGTATTTT.

The gene calls are TRBV7-2 and TRBJ2-2; TRBD1 matches 10 bases. CDR1 and CDR2 (germline): SGHTA, FQGNSA. V lost 6 bases and J lost 5; bases outside the gene matches: 6. CDR3 length equals 15 residues. The CDR3 spells CASRKGTGVTGELFF. The CDR3 DNA reads as TGTGCCAGCAGGAAAGGGACAGGGGTTACCGGGGAGCTGTTTTTT. The entire variable domain, with the rest obtained from reference TRBV7-2 and TRBJ2-2, is as follows: GAGVSQSPSNKVTEKGKDVELRCDPISGHTALYWYRQSLGQGLEFLIYFQGNSAPDKSGLPSDRFSAERTGGSVSTLTIQRTQQEDSAVYLCASRKGTGVTGELFFGEGSRLTVL.

The genes are TRBV6-2 or TRBV6-3 and TRBJ2-5; D might be TRBD2 (6 bases). The CDR3 consists of 14 residues. Germline V gene lookup returns CDR1 MNHEY and CDR2 SVGEGT. V was pared by 1 base and J by 2 bases, with 8 bases between. Here the CDR3 DNA reads TGTGCCAGCAGTTACTTGCGGGGTCAAGAGACCCAGTACTTC. Protein product: CASSYLRGQETQYF.

Ten or more counts support this clonotype. The V and J genes are TRBV7-2 and TRBJ2-6, with a weak D call TRBD2 (6 bases). V lost 5 bases to trimming and J lost 4 bases, with 15 bases between them. Germline lookup yields CDR1 SGHTA and CDR2 FQGNSA. CDR3 length: 16 residues. The CDR3: CASSLGTGVGANVLTF. Here the CDR3 DNA reads TGTGCCAGCAGCCTCGGGACGGGGGTAGGGGCCAACGTCCTGACTTTC.

As concerns this clonotype: Just one base apart from a much larger clone, this may be a read error. V is TRBV30 and J is TRBJ1-2, with TRBD1 identical over 7 bases. Trimming cost V 1 base and J 3 bases; bases outside gene matches: 2. There are 13 residues in the CDR3. Germline loops: CDR1 GTSNPN, CDR2 SVGIG (reference sequence). In DNA, the CDR3 is TGTGCCTGGAGTGGACAGGGTGACTATGGCTACACCTTC. Translating gives CAWSGQGDYGYTF.

This clonotype has a count of ten or more. The chain couples TRBV3-1 to TRBJ1-2, with unresolved D. V was clipped by 0 bases and J by 2 bases, with 13 bases between them. The length of the CDR3 is 16 residues. Germline V lookup: CDR1 LGHDT, CDR2 YNNKEL (reference sequence). The CDR3 DNA reads TGTGCCAGCAGCCAAGATCGCGGAAGGTTCAACTATGGCTACACCTTC. Translation: CASSQDRGRFNYGYTF.

This chain connects TRBV6-2 or TRBV6-3 to TRBJ2-7; D is possibly TRBD1 (5 bases). The CDR3 has 13 residues. Germline V gives CDR1 MNHEY, CDR2 SVGEGT. The V end was cut by 5 bases, the J end by 3 bases, with 11 bases between. CDR3 amino acids: CASSDPTDYEQYF. The CDR3, as DNA: TGTGCCAGCAGTGACCCGACAGACTACGAGCAGTACTTC.

The V and J genes are TRBV2 and TRBJ1-5; 9 nucleotides match TRBD1. The germline gives CDR1 SNHLY, CDR2 FYNNEI. The CDR3 is 15 residues long. Losses at the gene ends were 1 base for V and 7 bases for J; bases not matched to a gene: 5. This CDR3 is CASSEGQQGAQPQHF. The CDR3 DNA follows: TGTGCCAGCAGTGAAGGACAACAGGGGGCCCAGCCCCAGCATTTT.

At least ten counts were recorded for this clonotype. The chain combines TRBV18 with TRBJ2-3; 9 bases are shared with TRBD2. Trimming cost V 2 bases and J 5 bases; bases outside gene matches: 5. The CDR3 sequence is 15 residues long. The germline V gene encodes CDR1 KGHSH and CDR2 LQKENI. Here the CDR3 reads CASSPVAGVQDTQYF. The DNA of the CDR3 is TGTGCCAGCTCACCAGTAGCGGGAGTTCAAGATACGCAGTATTTT.